This section outlines one TCR beta chain sequence together with its context. Its antigen is currently unknown. This entry belongs to a study of monozygotic twins with inflammatory bowel disease. Findings and limits, study-wide: The co-twins with IBD showed lower TCRbeta diversity (inverse Simpson) than their healthy siblings. Heterogeneous immunosuppressive treatment regimens may have introduced variability into patient repertoires.

TCRdb reprocessed the 5' RACE reads and reports one entry per CDR3 protein, with no DNA. Recorded for this sample: 350,000 to 500,000 distinct CDR3 sequences. The CDR3 covers 14 residues. Per the germline V gene, CDR1 is SQVTM and CDR2 is ANQGSEA. This TCR derives from a human donor with ulcerative colitis or Crohn's disease, or a healthy co-twin of an affected twin (not recorded which). The sample consisted of blood. The chain joins TRBV29-1 to TRBJ2-3; TCRdb lists TRBD2, though no DNA is available to test this call. The CDR3 sequence: CSAGLALVADTQYF.